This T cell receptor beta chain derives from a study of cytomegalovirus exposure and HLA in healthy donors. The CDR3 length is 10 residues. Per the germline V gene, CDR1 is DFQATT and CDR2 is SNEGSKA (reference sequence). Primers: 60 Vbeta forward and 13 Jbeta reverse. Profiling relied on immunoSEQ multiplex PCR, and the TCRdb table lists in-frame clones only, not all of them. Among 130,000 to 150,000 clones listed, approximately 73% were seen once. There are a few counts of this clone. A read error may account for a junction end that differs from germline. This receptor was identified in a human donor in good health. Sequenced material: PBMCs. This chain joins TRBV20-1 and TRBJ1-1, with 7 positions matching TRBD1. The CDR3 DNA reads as TGCAGTGCTAGGAGCACAGGGGACCACTTT. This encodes CSARSTGDHF.